These T cell receptor beta chains were read from a single sample in a study of blood T cell repertoires in COVID-19. TCRdb's copy holds only in-frame clones and misses some; the assay was immunoSEQ multiplex PCR. The data show roughly 120,000 clones, 70% to 85% seen once. Sequences were obtained from peripheral blood. These receptors were collected from a man aged 50 to 59 with acute or convalescent COVID-19. Each CDR3 is given with its conserved first and last residue. A D gene is named only where the DNA matches it firmly. Clone sizes are given selectively: once, few, many, or a class where the clone is expanded.

V gene: TRBV5-1; D gene: TRBD1; clone size: few; J gene: TRBJ2-7; CDR3 protein: CASSLGQGSHEQYF; CDR3 DNA: TGCGCCAGCAGCTTGGGACAGGGGAGCCACGAGCAGTACTTC
V gene: TRBV2; D gene: -; clone size: -; J gene: TRBJ2-1; CDR3 protein: CASSEIRDNEQFF; CDR3 DNA: TGTGCCAGCAGTGAAATTCGGGACAATGAGCAGTTCTTC
V gene: TRBV2; D gene: -; clone size: once; J gene: TRBJ2-6; CDR3 protein: CASRGVNSGANVLTF; CDR3 DNA: TGTGCCAGCCGCGGGGTCAACTCTGGGGCCAACGTCCTGACTTTC
V gene: TRBV9; D gene: -; clone size: -; J gene: TRBJ2-6; CDR3 protein: CASSVGLDTPYVSSGANVLTF; CDR3 DNA: TGTGCCAGCAGCGTAGGATTGGACACACCCTACGTCAGCTCTGGGGCCAACGTCCTGACTTTC
V gene: TRBV5-5; D gene: -; clone size: -; J gene: TRBJ2-1; CDR3 protein: CASSLDSRYNEQFF; CDR3 DNA: TGTGCCAGCAGCTTGGATTCTCGTTACAATGAGCAGTTCTTC
V gene: TRBV7-3; D gene: TRBD1; clone size: -; J gene: TRBJ2-2; CDR3 protein: CASSAQGESTGELFF; CDR3 DNA: TGTGCCAGCAGCGCACAGGGGGAGAGCACCGGGGAGCTGTTTTTT
V gene: TRBV6-1; D gene: -; clone size: -; J gene: TRBJ1-6; CDR3 protein: CASSESRNSPLHF; CDR3 DNA: TGTGCCAGCAGTGAATCGAGAAATTCACCCCTCCACTTT
V gene: TRBV7-8; D gene: -; clone size: -; J gene: TRBJ2-2; CDR3 protein: CASRGLFF; CDR3 DNA: TGTGCCAGCCGGGGGCTGTTTTTT
V gene: TRBV7-3; D gene: -; clone size: -; J gene: TRBJ2-3; CDR3 protein: CASSLLGAASTDTQYF; CDR3 DNA: TGTGCCAGCAGCTTACTAGGAGCGGCTAGCACAGATACGCAGTATTTT
V gene: TRBV7-8; D gene: TRBD1; clone size: -; J gene: TRBJ1-1; CDR3 protein: CASSLVGTDNTEAFF; CDR3 DNA: TGTGCCAGCAGCTTAGTCGGGACAGATAACACTGAAGCTTTCTTT
V gene: TRBV7-9; D gene: TRBD2; clone size: once; J gene: TRBJ2-6; CDR3 protein: CASSIGLAGESGANVLTF; CDR3 DNA: TGTGCCAGCAGCATCGGACTAGCGGGAGAGTCGGGGGCCAACGTCCTGACTTTC
V gene: TRBV7-3; D gene: -; clone size: -; J gene: TRBJ2-1; CDR3 protein: CASSLILSGEQFF; CDR3 DNA: TGTGCCAGCAGCTTAATTCTCTCGGGTGAGCAGTTCTTC
V gene: TRBV2; D gene: TRBD1; clone size: once; J gene: TRBJ2-1; CDR3 protein: CASSERQGAIVQFF; CDR3 DNA: TGTGCCAGCAGTGAACGGCAGGGGGCGATCGTGCAGTTCTTC
V gene: TRBV7-6; D gene: TRBD2; clone size: -; J gene: TRBJ2-3; CDR3 protein: CASSFSGGGTDTQYF; CDR3 DNA: TGTGCCAGCAGCTTTAGCGGGGGGGGAACAGATACGCAGTATTTT
V gene: TRBV24-1; D gene: TRBD1; clone size: once; J gene: TRBJ1-2; CDR3 protein: CATRGTGMVPYGYTF; CDR3 DNA: TGTGCCACCAGGGGGACAGGGATGGTGCCCTATGGCTACACCTTC
V gene: TRBV4-1; D gene: TRBD1; clone size: -; J gene: TRBJ1-3; CDR3 protein: CASSQEVSGGSGNTIYF; CDR3 DNA: TGCGCCAGCAGCCAAGAAGTGTCAGGGGGCTCCGGAAACACCATATATTTT
V gene: TRBV29-1; D gene: -; clone size: -; J gene: TRBJ1-1; CDR3 protein: CSVVEGDTEAFF; CDR3 DNA: TGCAGCGTTGTTGAGGGAGACACTGAAGCTTTCTTT
V gene: TRBV15; D gene: -; clone size: few; J gene: TRBJ2-1; CDR3 protein: CATSRAADTEQFF; CDR3 DNA: TGTGCCACCAGCAGAGCTGCGGACACCGAGCAGTTCTTC
V gene: TRBV11-2; D gene: TRBD2; clone size: -; J gene: TRBJ2-7; CDR3 protein: CASSLGAGAPYEQYF; CDR3 DNA: TGTGCCAGCAGCCTTGGGGCGGGAGCACCCTACGAGCAGTACTTC
V gene: TRBV6-5; D gene: TRBD1; clone size: -; J gene: TRBJ1-1; CDR3 protein: CASSPLRTGAEAFF; CDR3 DNA: TGTGCCAGCAGTCCACTCCGGACAGGGGCTGAAGCTTTCTTT
V gene: TRBV28; D gene: -; clone size: -; J gene: TRBJ1-5; CDR3 protein: CAATGQGPPQHF; CDR3 DNA: TGTGCGGCGACCGGACAAGGGCCGCCCCAGCATTTT
V gene: TRBV7-2; D gene: TRBD1; clone size: -; J gene: TRBJ2-7; CDR3 protein: CASSFVQGAYEQYF; CDR3 DNA: TGTGCCAGCAGCTTCGTACAGGGGGCTTACGAGCAGTACTTC
V gene: TRBV6-1; D gene: -; clone size: -; J gene: TRBJ1-2; CDR3 protein: CASSEAGGSSGYTF; CDR3 DNA: TGTGCCAGCAGTGAAGCGGGGGGGAGCAGCGGCTACACCTTC
V gene: TRBV5-1; D gene: -; clone size: -; J gene: TRBJ1-1; CDR3 protein: CASSSAGVFEAFF; CDR3 DNA: TGCGCCAGCAGCTCCGCAGGGGTCTTTGAAGCTTTCTTT
V gene: TRBV10-3; D gene: -; clone size: -; J gene: TRBJ1-2; CDR3 protein: CAISETGAGYTF; CDR3 DNA: TGTGCCATCAGTGAAACAGGAGCGGGCTACACCTTC
V gene: TRBV9; D gene: TRBD2; clone size: -; J gene: TRBJ2-5; CDR3 protein: CASTTSGGAGETQYF; CDR3 DNA: TGTGCCAGCACTACTAGCGGGGGGGCCGGAGAGACCCAGTACTTC
V gene: TRBV18; D gene: -; clone size: -; J gene: TRBJ1-1; CDR3 protein: CASSPPAPGQGEAFF; CDR3 DNA: TGTGCCAGCTCACCACCGGCACCTGGGCAAGGTGAAGCTTTCTTT
V gene: TRBV28; D gene: -; clone size: -; J gene: TRBJ2-7; CDR3 protein: CASSPGGTYEQYF; CDR3 DNA: TGTGCCAGCAGTCCCGGCGGGACCTACGAGCAGTACTTC
V gene: TRBV9; D gene: -; clone size: few; J gene: TRBJ1-2; CDR3 protein: CASSVRGHNYGYTF; CDR3 DNA: TGTGCCAGCAGCGTGAGGGGACACAACTATGGCTACACCTTC
V gene: TRBV10-3; D gene: TRBD2; clone size: -; J gene: TRBJ2-1; CDR3 protein: CAISGTSLNEQFF; CDR3 DNA: TGTGCCATCAGTGGGACTAGCCTAAATGAGCAGTTCTTC
V gene: TRBV4-1; D gene: TRBD2; clone size: -; J gene: TRBJ2-4; CDR3 protein: CASSQGLAGASGNIQYF; CDR3 DNA: TGCGCCAGCAGCCAAGGACTAGCGGGGGCCTCGGGAAACATTCAGTACTTC
V gene: TRBV27; D gene: TRBD1; clone size: -; J gene: TRBJ1-5; CDR3 protein: CASSPEGQGTNQPQHF; CDR3 DNA: TGTGCCAGCAGTCCTGAGGGACAGGGGACCAATCAGCCCCAGCATTTT
V gene: TRBV10-2; D gene: TRBD1; clone size: -; J gene: TRBJ1-1; CDR3 protein: CASEAYWDRGLNTEAFF; CDR3 DNA: TGCGCCAGCGAAGCGTATTGGGACAGGGGCTTGAACACTGAAGCTTTCTTT
V gene: TRBV9; D gene: -; clone size: -; J gene: TRBJ2-1; CDR3 protein: CASSVRDISYNEQFF; CDR3 DNA: TGTGCCAGCAGCGTAAGAGATATCTCCTACAATGAGCAGTTCTTC
V gene: TRBV28; D gene: TRBD1; clone size: -; J gene: TRBJ1-2; CDR3 protein: CASQTGNYGYTF; CDR3 DNA: TGTGCCAGTCAGACAGGGAACTATGGCTACACCTTC
V gene: TRBV12-3/TRBV12-4; D gene: -; clone size: -; J gene: TRBJ1-1; CDR3 protein: CASTEIHREEAFF; CDR3 DNA: TGTGCCAGCACCGAAATCCACAGGGAAGAGGCTTTCTTT
V gene: TRBV25-1; D gene: -; clone size: -; J gene: TRBJ2-3; CDR3 protein: CASSPGGTDTQYF; CDR3 DNA: TGTGCCAGCTCCCCGGGGGGCACAGATACGCAGTATTTT
V gene: TRBV11-2; D gene: TRBD2; clone size: -; J gene: TRBJ2-3; CDR3 protein: CASSLAARTSGTQYF; CDR3 DNA: TGTGCCAGCAGCTTAGCGGCCAGGACTAGCGGGACGCAGTATTTT
V gene: TRBV9; D gene: -; clone size: -; J gene: TRBJ1-6; CDR3 protein: CASSPHRQNSPLHF; CDR3 DNA: TGTGCCAGCAGCCCCCACCGACAGAATTCACCCCTCCACTTT
V gene: TRBV2; D gene: TRBD1; clone size: once; J gene: TRBJ1-6; CDR3 protein: CASSEPGQDSTPLHF; CDR3 DNA: TGTGCCAGCAGTGAACCCGGACAGGACAGTACACCCCTCCACTTT
V gene: TRBV7-6; D gene: TRBD1; clone size: -; J gene: TRBJ2-7; CDR3 protein: CASSLGDRYSYEQYF; CDR3 DNA: TGTGCCAGCAGCTTAGGGGACAGGTATTCCTACGAGCAGTACTTC
V gene: TRBV6-5; D gene: -; clone size: -; J gene: TRBJ2-3; CDR3 protein: CASSLGADTDTQYF; CDR3 DNA: TGTGCCAGCAGTTTGGGAGCAGACACAGATACGCAGTATTTT
V gene: TRBV5-5; D gene: -; clone size: -; J gene: TRBJ1-1; CDR3 protein: CASSLAMSGTEAFF; CDR3 DNA: TGTGCCAGCAGCTTGGCCATGTCAGGCACTGAAGCTTTCTTT
V gene: TRBV5-1; D gene: TRBD1; clone size: -; J gene: TRBJ2-7; CDR3 protein: CASSLAGTGAYEQYF; CDR3 DNA: TGCGCCAGCAGCTTGGCCGGGACAGGCGCCTACGAGCAGTACTTC
V gene: TRBV27; D gene: TRBD2; clone size: -; J gene: TRBJ2-7; CDR3 protein: CASSFRTSGSEQYF; CDR3 DNA: TGTGCCAGCAGTTTCCGGACTAGCGGGAGTGAGCAGTACTTC
V gene: TRBV5-1; D gene: -; clone size: -; J gene: TRBJ1-2; CDR3 protein: CASSLQPPGRGDYGYTF; CDR3 DNA: TGCGCCAGCAGCTTGCAGCCGCCAGGGCGCGGGGACTATGGCTACACCTTC
V gene: TRBV10-2; D gene: TRBD2; clone size: few; J gene: TRBJ2-7; CDR3 protein: CASSGRTSGNLPSSYEQYF; CDR3 DNA: TGCGCCAGCAGCGGGAGGACTAGCGGGAATCTCCCTAGCTCCTACGAGCAGTACTTC
V gene: TRBV4-1; D gene: TRBD1; clone size: -; J gene: TRBJ2-7; CDR3 protein: CASSYEPGQAGEQYF; CDR3 DNA: TGCGCCAGCAGCTACGAACCGGGACAGGCGGGCGAGCAGTACTTC
V gene: TRBV4-1; D gene: -; clone size: once; J gene: TRBJ2-7; CDR3 protein: CASSQVNSYEQYF; CDR3 DNA: TGCGCCAGCAGCCAAGTAAATTCCTACGAGCAGTACTTC
V gene: TRBV5-4; D gene: TRBD2; clone size: few; J gene: TRBJ2-1; CDR3 protein: CASSLGFYSGGANEQFF; CDR3 DNA: TGTGCCAGCAGCTTGGGATTTTATAGCGGGGGGGCCAATGAGCAGTTCTTC
V gene: TRBV27; D gene: TRBD1; clone size: once; J gene: TRBJ1-4; CDR3 protein: CASSLTGPPNEKLFF; CDR3 DNA: TGTGCCAGCAGTTTGACAGGGCCGCCTAATGAAAAACTGTTTTTT
V gene: TRBV3-1/TRBV3-2; D gene: TRBD1; clone size: -; J gene: TRBJ1-2; CDR3 protein: CASSQGQGDGYTF; CDR3 DNA: TGTGCCAGCAGCCAGGGACAGGGTGACGGCTACACCTTC
V gene: TRBV18; D gene: -; clone size: -; J gene: TRBJ1-4; CDR3 protein: CASSPRTATNEKLFF; CDR3 DNA: TGTGCCAGCTCACCTCGGACAGCAACTAATGAAAAACTGTTTTTT